Following are 26 T cell receptor beta chains from one sample sequenced in a study of shared clonotypes between healthy human individuals. The data were produced by immunoSEQ multiplex PCR, yet TCRdb's version contains in-frame clones alone and is incomplete. The sample lists just over 2,000,000 clones, 95% occurring once. The sequenced material came from naive CD4+ T cells sorted from blood. Specified subset: CD45RA+ positively selected. The receptors were sampled from a man aged 18-30 years in good health.

A remark on this clone: Other DNA sequences in this specimen translate into the identical CDR3. The chain recombines TRBV7-2 with TRBJ2-5; D ambiguous. Germline V gene lookup returns CDR1 SGHTA and CDR2 FQGNSA. Trimming cost V 1 base and J 5 bases, with 8 bases left between them. CDR3 length: 13 amino acids. In DNA form, the CDR3 reads TGTGCCAGCAGCTTAGGAGGCCGGGAGACCCAGTACTTC. It translates to CASSLGGRETQYF.

Of note for this clone: The same CDR3 also results from other DNA sequences found in this sample. The chain carries TRBV2 and TRBJ2-3, with D unclear. This CDR3 has 11 residues. CDR1 SNHLY and CDR2 FYNNEI come from the germline V gene. Between the trimmed V and J ends, which lost 5 bases and 6 bases, there was a span of 6 bases. The CDR3 region has the DNA TGTGCCAGCAGTCTAACGGATACGCAGTATTTT. Protein product: CASSLTDTQYF.

This chain connects TRBV5-1 to TRBJ2-1; D is undetermined. This CDR3 comprises 14 residues. Between the trimmed V and J ends, which lost 2 bases and 6 bases, there was a span of 12 bases. CDR1 is SGHRS and CDR2 is YFSETQ in the germline V gene. The chain's CDR3 is CASSLPLDLNEQFF. Written as DNA, the CDR3 is TGCGCCAGCAGCTTACCATTGGACCTCAATGAGCAGTTCTTC.

This chain connects TRBV7-9 to TRBJ2-7; D gene uncertain. The CDR3 consists of 11 residues. The germline CDR1 and CDR2 sequences are SEHNR and FQNEAQ (reference sequence). Trimming stripped 5 bases from V and 4 bases from J, with 6 bases between. DNA of the CDR3: TGTGCCAGCAGCACCCTTTACGAGCAGTACTTC. It encodes CASSTLYEQYF.

The chain joins TRBV19 to TRBJ1-5, with D possibly matching TRBD1 (5 bases). CDR3 size: 15 residues. Trimming left V 8 bases short and J 0 bases short, with 14 bases between. Germline values: CDR1 LNHDA, CDR2 SQIVND (reference sequence). CDR3 nucleotide sequence: TGTGCCAGTTCAGTATCGGGGCCTAGCAATCAGCCCCAGCATTTT. It yields the protein CASSVSGPSNQPQHF. Full variable domain (missing parts from reference TRBV19 and TRBJ1-5): DGGITQSPKYLFRKEGQNVTLSCEQNLNHDAMYWYRQDPGQGLRLIYYSQIVNDFQKGDIAEGYSVSREKKESFPLTVTSAQKNPTAFYLCASSVSGPSNQPQHFGDGTRLSIL.

The chain combines TRBV11-2 with TRBJ1-3; 8 nucleotides agree with TRBD1. CDR1 is SGHAT and CDR2 is FQNNGV in the germline V gene. Trimming cost V 1 base and J 2 bases; bases outside gene matches: 4. This CDR3 has 16 residues. The chain's CDR3 is CASSLAQGATGNTIYF. The CDR3 DNA reads as TGTGCCAGCAGCTTAGCCCAGGGGGCTACTGGAAACACCATATATTTT.

The chain employs TRBV6-1 and TRBJ2-2; the match to TRBD2 covers 7 bases. Germline CDR1 is MNHNS and CDR2 is SASEGT. Trimming took 8 bases from V and 4 from J; bases not matched to a gene: 10. The length of the CDR3 is 15 residues. The CDR3 protein is CASETGGRGTGELFF. The CDR3 coding sequence is TGTGCCAGCGAAACGGGGGGACGAGGCACCGGGGAGCTGTTTTTT.

The rearrangement uses TRBV7-9 and TRBJ2-2, with TRBD2 identical over 10 bases. The germline V gene encodes CDR1 SEHNR and CDR2 FQNEAQ (reference sequence). The CDR3 runs 17 residues. Trimming removed 8 bases from V and 0 bases from J; junction bases left unmatched: 9. The CDR3 loop reads CASFRTSGFANTGELFF. DNA for the CDR3: TGTGCCAGCTTTCGGACTAGCGGATTCGCGAACACCGGGGAGCTGTTTTTT.

This clone appeared a single time. The chain employs TRBV2 and TRBJ1-1; D is unresolved. V lost 6 bases, J lost 0 bases, and 8 bases lay in between. Germline V CDR1 and CDR2: SNHLY, FYNNEI. This CDR3 contains 13 residues. CDR3 region: CASRPSLNTEAFF. The CDR3 nucleotides are TGTGCCAGCAGGCCATCGCTGAACACTGAAGCTTTCTTT. The variable domain in full, completed from reference TRBV2 and TRBJ1-1, reads EPEVTQTPSHQVTQMGQEVILRCVPISNHLYFYWYRQILGQKVEFLVSFYNNEISEKSEIFDDQFSVERPDGSNFTLKIRSTKLEDSAMYFCASRPSLNTEAFFGQGTRLTVV.

The chain recombines TRBV9 with TRBJ2-3; 10 bases map to TRBD1. This CDR3 has 14 residues. From germline, CDR1 is SGDLS and CDR2 YYNGEE. Losses at the gene ends were 6 bases for V and 4 bases for J; bases not matched to a gene: 5. CDR3 residues: CASKGQGVADTQYF. Written as DNA, the CDR3 is TGTGCCAGCAAAGGACAGGGGGTAGCAGATACGCAGTATTTT.

This clone appeared once. This specimen includes other DNA sequences encoding the same CDR3. This chain joins TRBV9 and TRBJ1-5; a weak D match, TRBD1 (5 bases). Germline V CDR1 and CDR2: SGDLS, YYNGEE. The CDR3 has 14 amino acids. V gave up 0 bases and J gave up 7 bases, with 11 bases separating them. The CDR3 DNA is TGTGCCAGCAGCGTAGGGCAGGGCGGGCAGCCCCAGCATTTT. Its translation is CASSVGQGGQPQHF.

Only a few counts were recorded for this clone. The identical CDR3 is also encoded by other nucleotide sequences in the sample. The chain employs TRBV2 and TRBJ1-2; D gene ambiguous. V was clipped by 3 bases and J by 4 bases, with 6 bases between them. The CDR3 has 12 amino acids. The V gene's germline CDR1 is SNHLY and CDR2 FYNNEI. In nucleotides, the CDR3 is TGTGCCAGCAGTGACTGGAGCTATGGCTACACCTTC. It translates to CASSDWSYGYTF.

The chain employs TRBV10-3 and TRBJ2-1, with TRBD2 matching 10 bases. The CDR3 has 13 amino acids. Germline CDR1 ENHRY, CDR2 SYGVKD. Germline trimming cut 0 bases from V and 15 bases from J; bases unmatched to any gene: 5. In DNA, the CDR3 is TGTGCCATCAGTGAGTCAACTAGCGGGAAATTGTTCTTC. It codes for CAISESTSGKLFF.

In DNA, the CDR3 is TGCAGCGTTGAGCGGGCAGGGAATATGAACACTGAAGCTTTCTTT. It yields the protein CSVERAGNMNTEAFF. The chain employs TRBV29-1 and TRBJ1-1; tentatively, D is TRBD1 (5 bases). Trimming cost V 3 bases and J 0 bases, with 14 bases left between them. The CDR3 length is 15 residues. Germline V gene lookup returns CDR1 SQVTM and CDR2 ANQGSEA.

Here the CDR3 reads CASSKASGSYNEQFF. The CDR3 DNA reads as TGTGCCAGCAGCAAAGCGTCAGGGAGCTACAATGAGCAGTTCTTC. The chain uses TRBV21-1 and TRBJ2-1. TRBV21-1 is noted as a pseudogene. The CDR3 contains 15 residues.

This clone was observed a few times. The chain couples TRBV19 to TRBJ1-5; no clear D. V was clipped by 6 bases and J by 0 bases, with 18 bases between them. The length of the CDR3 is 17 residues. Germline-derived CDR1 and CDR2 are LNHDA and SQIVND (reference sequence). CDR3 region: CASRPMPGSPSNQPQHF. The CDR3 DNA follows: TGTGCCAGTAGACCCATGCCGGGCAGTCCTAGCAATCAGCCCCAGCATTTT.

V and J are TRBV7-3 and TRBJ2-3; either TRBD1 or TRBD2 may fit D (5 bases each). V was shortened by 5 bases and J by 2 bases, with 14 bases between the two germline ends. The CDR3 is 15 residues long. Germline V gene lookup returns CDR1 SGHTA and CDR2 FQGTGA. The CDR3 nucleotides read TGTGCCAGCAGCCCGAGGGGAGACCCCACAGATACGCAGTATTTT. Its translation is CASSPRGDPTDTQYF.

This chain links TRBV18 with TRBJ2-1, with 7 bases fitting TRBD1. Looked up from germline, CDR1 is KGHSH and CDR2 is LQKENI. Trimming removed 4 bases from V and 1 base from J; junction bases left unmatched: 4. This CDR3 is 15 amino acids long. CDR3: CASSLQTGSYNEQFF. CDR3 coding DNA: TGTGCCAGCTCACTACAGACAGGGTCCTACAATGAGCAGTTCTTC.

The genes are TRBV18 and TRBJ1-1; tentative D call: TRBD1 (5 bases). The CDR3 covers 15 residues. Trimming took 0 bases from V and 5 from J, leaving 13 bases between them. CDR1 KGHSH and CDR2 LQKENI come from the germline V gene. CDR3 protein: CASSPPGAWGTEAFF. In DNA, the CDR3 is TGTGCCAGCTCACCACCCGGGGCCTGGGGTACTGAAGCTTTCTTT.

As to this clone: Mismatch with germline at one junction end may stem from a read error. This chain links TRBV7-3 with TRBJ2-3, with D uncertain. CDR3 length: 13 residues. Germline V gene lookup returns CDR1 SGHTA and CDR2 FQGTGA. CDR3 sequence: CACSPLGTDTQYF. Here the CDR3 DNA reads TGTGCCTGCAGCCCGCTTGGAACAGATACGCAGTATTTT.

Written as DNA, the CDR3 is TGTGCCTGGAGTGTTTCCGCAAACCGGATGGAGACCCAGTACTTC. Translating it yields CAWSVSANRMETQYF. The chain recombines TRBV30 with TRBJ2-5, with no clear D. This CDR3 has 15 residues. V lost 0 bases to trimming and J lost 5 bases, with 16 bases between them. Germline V gives CDR1 GTSNPN, CDR2 SVGIG (reference sequence).

The V call is TRBV7-6, the J call TRBJ2-4; no clear D. The germline CDR1 and CDR2 sequences are SGHVS and FNYEAQ. This CDR3 spans 13 amino acids. V was cut by 3 bases and J by 5 bases, with 8 bases left in between. CDR3 sequence (DNA): TGTGCCAGCAGCTTTTCTGGGGAAAACATTCAGTACTTC. This codes for CASSFSGENIQYF.

The DNA of the CDR3 is TGCGCCAGCAGCTTAGGGGGGAGTGAGCAGTTCTTC. As protein: CASSLGGSEQFF. V usage is TRBV5-1 and J usage is TRBJ2-1; possibly TRBD1 or TRBD2 for D (6 bases each). This CDR3 spans 12 amino acids. V dropped 2 bases and J dropped 9 bases, with 9 bases sitting between them. Per germline, CDR1 SGHRS and CDR2 YFSETQ.

The rearrangement joins TRBV10-1 to TRBJ2-7, with unresolved D. V was pared by 2 bases and J by 2 bases, with 7 bases between. CDR3 length: 13 amino acids. Per the germline V gene, CDR1 is WNHNN and CDR2 is SYGVQD (reference sequence). The CDR3 DNA reads TGCGCCAGCAGTGAGGCAGTTGCCTACGAGCAGTACTTC. Protein product: CASSEAVAYEQYF.

The chain carries TRBV5-4 and TRBJ2-3; D is tentatively TRBD1 or TRBD2 (5 bases each). The V and J ends lost 0 bases and 3 bases respectively, with 14 bases between them. Germline V gene data show CDR1 as SGHNT and CDR2 as YYREEE (reference sequence). This CDR3 comprises 16 residues. The CDR3 DNA reads TGTGCCAGCAGCTTGGACGGGACCTGGGGTACAGATACGCAGTATTTT. Protein: CASSLDGTWGTDTQYF.

This chain joins TRBV19 and TRBJ2-1; 7 positions match TRBD1. The CDR3 consists of 14 residues. Germline V CDR1 and CDR2: LNHDA, SQIVND (reference sequence). The trim removed 5 bases at V and 14 bases at J, leaving 15 bases unmatched. The CDR3 DNA reads as TGTGCCAGTAGTCCGGGGACAGTAAAAGTAAGGGAGTTCTTC. Amino acid sequence: CASSPGTVKVREFF.